This T cell receptor (beta chain) came from a study of blood T cell repertoires in COVID-19. Assay: immunoSEQ multiplex PCR; the TCRdb copy retains only in-frame clones and omits some. The sample has 250,000 to 300,000 clones; 85% to 90% are singletons. J gave up 7 bases and V 0 bases, and 0 bases lay outside the gene matches. Germline CDR1 SGHNT, CDR2 YYREEE (reference sequence). This CDR3 has 12 residues. The sequencing sample was made of peripheral blood. V and J are TRBV5-4 and TRBJ1-2; TRBD1 matches 7 bases. The sequence came from a woman aged 35 to 49 who had recovered from COVID-19. The CDR3, as DNA: TGTGCCAGCAGCTTGGGGACAGGTGGCTACACCTTC. This sequence encodes CASSLGTGGYTF. Full variable domain (missing parts from reference TRBV5-4 and TRBJ1-2): ETGVTQSPTHLIKTRGQQVTLRCSSQSGHNTVSWYQQALGQGPQFIFQYYREEENGRGNFPPRFSGLQFPNYSSELNVNALELDDSALYLCASSLGTGGYTFGSGTRLTVV.